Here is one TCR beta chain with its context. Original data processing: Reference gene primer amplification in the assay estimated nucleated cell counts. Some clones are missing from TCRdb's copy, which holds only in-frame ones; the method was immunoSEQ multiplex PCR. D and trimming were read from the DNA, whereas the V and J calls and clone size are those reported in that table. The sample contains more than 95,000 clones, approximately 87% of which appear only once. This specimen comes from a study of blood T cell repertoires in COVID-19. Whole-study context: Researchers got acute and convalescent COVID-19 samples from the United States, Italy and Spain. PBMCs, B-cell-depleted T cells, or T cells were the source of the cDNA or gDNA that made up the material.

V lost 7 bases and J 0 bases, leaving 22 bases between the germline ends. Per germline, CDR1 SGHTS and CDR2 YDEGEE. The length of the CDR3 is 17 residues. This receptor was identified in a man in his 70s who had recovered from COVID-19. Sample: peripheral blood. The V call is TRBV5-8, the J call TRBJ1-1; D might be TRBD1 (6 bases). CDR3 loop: CASPMVNRAIMNTEAFF. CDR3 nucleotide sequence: TGTGCCAGCCCGATGGTGAACAGGGCAATCATGAACACTGAAGCTTTCTTT.